Listed here are 16 T cell receptor beta chains from one sample, sequenced in a study of tumor T cells in aggressive B-cell lymphoma. The data were produced by immunoSEQ multiplex PCR, yet TCRdb's version contains in-frame clones alone and is incomplete. The profile shows around 3,100 clones, about 69% of them singletons. The specimen was tumor tissue. All receptors come from an adult with diffuse large B cell lymphoma.

This sequence joins TRBV9 and TRBJ2-7; 11 bases map to TRBD1. The CDR3 loop spans 15 amino acids. Per the germline V gene, CDR1 is SGDLS and CDR2 is YYNGEE. V dropped 0 bases and J dropped 6; count of bases not matched to a gene: 5. The CDR3 loop reads CASSVAGQGEGEQYF. The CDR3 bases are TGTGCCAGCAGCGTAGCGGGACAGGGGGAGGGCGAGCAGTACTTC.

As to this clone: The same CDR3 can be traced to other DNA sequences in this sample. V usage is TRBV28 and J usage is TRBJ2-1, with TRBD1 identical over 9 bases. Trimming removed 7 bases from V and 4 bases from J; junction bases left unmatched: 5. Germline assignment: CDR1 MDHEN and CDR2 SYDVKM. The CDR3 consists of 14 residues. The CDR3 sequence: CASKRTGVYNEQFF. CDR3 in DNA: TGTGCCAGCAAACGGACAGGGGTATACAATGAGCAGTTCTTC.

The rearrangement links TRBV7-2 to TRBJ1-2, with D possibly TRBD1 on 5 matching bases. The germline V gene has CDR1 SGHTA and CDR2 FQGNSA. The length of the CDR3 is 14 residues. V dropped 3 bases and J dropped 0 bases, with 8 bases sitting between them. CDR3 protein: CASSFRQTNYGYTF. The CDR3 nucleotides are TGTGCCAGCAGCTTTAGACAGACTAACTATGGCTACACCTTC.

The chain links TRBV4-2 to TRBJ2-7; unclear D gene. From germline, CDR1 is LGHNA and CDR2 YNFKEQ. V gave up 0 bases and J gave up 5 bases, with 8 bases separating them. The CDR3 has 13 residues. The CDR3 sequence: CASSQDIRDEQYF. In DNA, the CDR3 is TGTGCCAGCAGCCAAGATATCCGGGACGAGCAGTACTTC.

The chain's CDR3 is CASSLDKREQYF. In nucleotides, the CDR3 is TGTGCCAGCAGCTTAGATAAGAGGGAGCAGTACTTC. V usage is TRBV11-3 and J usage is TRBJ2-5; D perhaps matches TRBD2 (5 bases). This CDR3 has 12 residues. Looked up from germline, CDR1 is SGHNT and CDR2 is YENEEA. V was pared by 0 bases and J by 11 bases, with 10 bases between.

This clone was counted a few times. V and J are TRBV18 and TRBJ1-5; D is unresolved. The CDR3 covers 14 residues. V lost 2 bases, J lost 0 bases, and 5 bases lay in between. Germline V gene lookup returns CDR1 KGHSH and CDR2 LQKENI. This chain's CDR3 is CASSPSDSNQPQHF. CDR3 nucleotide sequence: TGTGCCAGCTCACCATCAGATAGCAATCAGCCCCAGCATTTT.

The chain carries TRBV29-1 and TRBJ2-7, with 12 bases lining up with TRBD2. Trimming at V came to 3 bases and at J to 1 base, leaving 1 base not matched to a gene. In germline, CDR1 is SQVTM, CDR2 ANQGSEA. The CDR3 loop spans 14 amino acids. Here the CDR3 DNA reads TGCAGCGTTGACCTAGCGGGAGGGTCCTACGAGCAGTACTTC. Its protein product is CSVDLAGGSYEQYF.

The rearrangement links TRBV2 to TRBJ1-5; D uncertain. Looked up from germline, CDR1 is SNHLY and CDR2 is FYNNEI. CDR3 length: 14 amino acids. The V and J ends lost 6 bases and 0 bases respectively, with 9 bases between them. The CDR3 region has the DNA TGTGCCAGCAGCCCGGGTTATAGCAATCAGCCCCAGCATTTT. As protein: CASSPGYSNQPQHF.

The chain couples TRBV16 to TRBJ2-5, with TRBD1 matching over 10 bases. CDR1 and CDR2 (germline): KGHSY, FQNENV. The J segment lost 3 bases and the V segment lost 4 bases, leaving 2 bases of the junction unmatched. The CDR3 extends over 14 amino acids. CDR3 bases: TGTGCCAGCAGCCCGGGACAGGGGAAAGAGACCCAGTACTTC. It codes for CASSPGQGKETQYF.

This chain joins TRBV5-8 and TRBJ2-2; the D gene is possibly TRBD2 (5 bases). CDR3 length: 14 amino acids. Germline V gene sequence: CDR1 SGHTS, CDR2 YDEGEE. The ends were cut back, 4 bases at V and 6 bases at J, with 13 bases in the middle. In DNA form, the CDR3 reads TGTGCCAGCAGCCGGGATAGGGTCGCCGGGGAGCTGTTTTTT. It specifies CASSRDRVAGELFF.

This sequence joins TRBV7-8 and TRBJ2-7; 8 bases are a match to TRBD2. The J segment lost 6 bases and the V segment lost 5 bases, leaving 15 bases of the junction unmatched. The CDR3 extends over 16 amino acids. CDR1 SGHVS and CDR2 FQNEAQ come from the germline V gene. The CDR3 DNA follows: TGTGCCAGCAGCCCCCGCATGAGGAGCGGGAGTCCCGAGCAGTACTTC. Protein sequence: CASSPRMRSGSPEQYF. Full variable domain (remainder filled in from reference TRBV7-8 and TRBJ2-7): GAGVSQSPRYKVAKRGQDVALRCDPISGHVSLFWYQQALGQGPEFLTYFQNEAQLDKSGLPSDRFFAERPEGSVSTLKIQRTQQEDSAVYLCASSPRMRSGSPEQYFGPGTRLTVT.

The V gene is TRBV18, the J gene TRBJ1-5, with a tentative D call TRBD1 (5 bases). From germline, CDR1 is KGHSH and CDR2 LQKENI. The CDR3 consists of 14 residues. V lost 0 bases and J 5 bases, leaving 8 bases between the germline ends. The chain's CDR3 is CASSPPGGDQPQHF. The DNA of the CDR3 is TGTGCCAGCTCACCACCCGGGGGTGATCAGCCCCAGCATTTT.

This clone was detected only once. V gene TRBV6-6 combines with J gene TRBJ1-5; D is unresolved. V was cut by 7 bases and J by 9 bases, with 13 bases left in between. The CDR3 is 12 amino acids. Germline lookup yields CDR1 MNHNY and CDR2 SVGAGI (reference sequence). The CDR3 here is CASTPRVGPQHF. CDR3 coding DNA: TGTGCCAGCACCCCCCGGGTGGGGCCCCAGCATTTT.

A few counts support this clone. The chain couples TRBV18 to TRBJ2-7, with TRBD2 matching 8 bases. Germline lookup yields CDR1 KGHSH and CDR2 LQKENI. V shed 3 bases and J 6 bases; nucleotides not matched to a gene: 10. The CDR3 has 15 residues. Here the CDR3 reads CASSPGTRPGGEQYF. The CDR3 DNA reads TGTGCCAGCTCACCCGGGACTAGGCCGGGAGGCGAGCAGTACTTC.

The chain carries TRBV30 and TRBJ1-5; TRBD1 might be the D (5 bases). The CDR3 sequence is 13 residues long. In germline, CDR1 is GTSNPN, CDR2 SVGIG (reference sequence). Trimming shortened V by 0 bases and J by 4 bases, and 7 bases separated the two germline ends. The CDR3 protein is CAWSVGGNQPQHF. CDR3 sequence (DNA): TGTGCCTGGAGTGTTGGGGGGAATCAGCCCCAGCATTTT.

The chain is built from TRBV27 and TRBJ1-3; TRBD1 aligns across 7 bases. CDR3 length equals 16 residues. Germline values: CDR1 MNHEY, CDR2 SMNVEV (reference sequence). V was clipped by 4 bases and J by 3 bases; unmatched bases: 9. CDR3 bases: TGTGCCAGCAGTTCGTCCCGGGACAGCCTTGGAAACACCATATATTTT. Its translation: CASSSSRDSLGNTIYF.